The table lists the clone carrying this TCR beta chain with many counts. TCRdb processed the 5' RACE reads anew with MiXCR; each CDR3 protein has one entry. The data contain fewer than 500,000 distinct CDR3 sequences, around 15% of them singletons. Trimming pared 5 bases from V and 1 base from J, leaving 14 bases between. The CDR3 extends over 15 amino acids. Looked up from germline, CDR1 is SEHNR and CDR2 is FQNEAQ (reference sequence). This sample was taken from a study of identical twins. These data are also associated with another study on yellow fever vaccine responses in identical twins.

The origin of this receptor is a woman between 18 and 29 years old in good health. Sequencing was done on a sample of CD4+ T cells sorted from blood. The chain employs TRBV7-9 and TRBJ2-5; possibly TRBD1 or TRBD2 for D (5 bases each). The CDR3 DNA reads TGTGCCAGCAGCCTGGGACGGGCAATCCAAGAGACCCAGTACTTC. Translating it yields CASSLGRAIQETQYF.